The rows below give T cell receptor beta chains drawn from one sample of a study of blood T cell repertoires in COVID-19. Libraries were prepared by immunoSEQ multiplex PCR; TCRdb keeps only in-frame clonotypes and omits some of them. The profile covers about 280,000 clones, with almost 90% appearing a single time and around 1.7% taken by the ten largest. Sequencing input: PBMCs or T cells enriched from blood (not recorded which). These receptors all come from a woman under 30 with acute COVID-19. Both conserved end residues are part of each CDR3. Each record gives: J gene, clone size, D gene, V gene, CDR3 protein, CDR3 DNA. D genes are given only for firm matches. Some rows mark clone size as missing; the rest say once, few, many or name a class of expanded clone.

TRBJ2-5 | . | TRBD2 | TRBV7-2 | CASSFGGGPETQYF | TGTGCCAGCAGCTTCGGGGGAGGGCCAGAGACCCAGTACTTC
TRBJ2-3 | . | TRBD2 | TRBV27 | CASSGSGLAGRGTQYF | TGTGCCAGCAGTGGCTCGGGGCTAGCGGGAAGAGGTACGCAGTATTTT
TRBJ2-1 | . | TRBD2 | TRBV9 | CASSAGLAGGPRDNEQFF | TGTGCCAGCAGCGCCGGACTAGCGGGAGGCCCCCGTGACAATGAGCAGTTCTTC
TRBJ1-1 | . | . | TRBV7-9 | CASSSWTVGTMNTEAFF | TGTGCCAGCAGCTCCTGGACAGTTGGTACTATGAACACTGAAGCTTTCTTT
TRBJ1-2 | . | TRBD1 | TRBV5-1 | CASSSWGQGNGYTF | TGCGCCAGCAGCTCCTGGGGACAGGGGAATGGCTACACCTTC
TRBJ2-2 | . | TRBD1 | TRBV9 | CASSPQGAGGELFF | TGTGCCAGCAGCCCCCAGGGGGCCGGCGGGGAGCTGTTTTTT
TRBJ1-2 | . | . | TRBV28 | CASSLSGFGYTF | TGTGCCAGCAGTTTATCAGGGTTTGGCTACACCTTC
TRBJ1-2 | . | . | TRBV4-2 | CASSQDERLANYGYTF | TGTGCCAGCAGCCAAGATGAACGGTTAGCTAACTATGGCTACACCTTC
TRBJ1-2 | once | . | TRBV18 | CASSPWENYGYTF | TGTGCCAGCTCACCATGGGAGAACTATGGCTACACCTTC
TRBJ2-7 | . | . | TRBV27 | CASSLRGTGEQYF | TGTGCCAGCAGTTTAAGGGGAACAGGGGAGCAGTACTTC
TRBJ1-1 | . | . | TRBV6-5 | CASEGQGGNTEAFF | TGTGCCAGCGAGGGACAAGGGGGGAACACTGAAGCTTTCTTT
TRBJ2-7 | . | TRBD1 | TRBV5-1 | CASSRTYLGQGKYEQYF | TGCGCCAGCAGCCGGACCTATTTAGGACAGGGAAAGTACGAGCAGTACTTC
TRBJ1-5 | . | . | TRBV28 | CASSPISGVNQPQHF | TGTGCCAGCAGTCCGATATCGGGGGTTAATCAGCCCCAGCATTTT
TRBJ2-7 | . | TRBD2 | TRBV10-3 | CAISSILAGEGYEQYF | TGTGCCATCAGTTCGATACTAGCGGGAGAGGGCTACGAGCAGTACTTC
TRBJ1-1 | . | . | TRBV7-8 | CASSLSSTTNTEAFF | TGTGCCAGCAGCCTCTCTTCAACAACCAACACTGAAGCTTTCTTT
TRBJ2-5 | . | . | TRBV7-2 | CASSFPGMAQYF | TGTGCCAGCAGCTTCCCAGGGATGGCCCAGTACTTC
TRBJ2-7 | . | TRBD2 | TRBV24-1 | CATSDGTSREQYF | TGTGCCACCAGTGATGGGACTAGTCGGGAGCAGTACTTC
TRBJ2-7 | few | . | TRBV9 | CASSGGTHYEQYF | TGTGCCAGCAGCGGGGGGACTCACTACGAGCAGTACTTC
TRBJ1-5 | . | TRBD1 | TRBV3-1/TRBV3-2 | CASSRDRGSNQPQHF | TGTGCCAGCAGTCGTGACAGGGGAAGCAATCAGCCCCAGCATTTT
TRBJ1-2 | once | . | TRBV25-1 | CASSELYDSGNGYTF | TGTGCCAGCAGTGAACTCTACGACAGCGGGAATGGCTACACCTTC
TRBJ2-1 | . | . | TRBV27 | CASSFGDTPPGEQFF | TGTGCCAGCAGTTTTGGGGACACCCCGCCGGGTGAGCAGTTCTTC
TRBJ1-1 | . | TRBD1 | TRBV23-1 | CASSQRQGRTEAFF | TGCGCCAGCAGTCAACGACAGGGTCGGACTGAAGCTTTCTTT
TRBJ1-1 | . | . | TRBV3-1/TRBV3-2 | CASSQETTGTVYAEAFF | TGTGCCAGCAGCCAAGAGACTACCGGGACTGTGTATGCTGAAGCTTTCTTT
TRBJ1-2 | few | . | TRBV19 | CASSIYFWAARTEPNYGYTF | TGTGCCAGTAGTATTTATTTTTGGGCTGCAAGGACTGAGCCTAACTATGGCTACACCTTC
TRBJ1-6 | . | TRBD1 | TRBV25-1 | CASSGPGTGNSPLHF | TGTGCCAGCAGTGGACCCGGGACAGGGAATTCACCCCTCCACTTT
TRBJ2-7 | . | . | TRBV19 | CASSIRARGPYEQYF | TGTGCCAGTAGTATTAGGGCGCGGGGCCCCTACGAGCAGTACTTC
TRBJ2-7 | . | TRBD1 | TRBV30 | CAWSVGTGAKEQYF | TGTGCCTGGAGTGTAGGGACAGGGGCGAAGGAGCAGTACTTC
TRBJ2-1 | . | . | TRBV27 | CASSFWRTSYNEQFF | TGTGCCAGCAGTTTTTGGAGGACCTCCTACAATGAGCAGTTCTTC
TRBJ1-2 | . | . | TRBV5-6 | CASSRRGGIVYGYTF | TGTGCCAGCAGCCGAAGGGGAGGGATTGTCTATGGCTACACCTTC
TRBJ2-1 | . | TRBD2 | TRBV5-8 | CASSLGLAGYNEQFF | TGTGCCAGCAGCTTAGGACTAGCGGGGTACAATGAGCAGTTCTTC
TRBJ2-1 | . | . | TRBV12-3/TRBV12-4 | CASSLSFYEQFF | TGTGCCAGCAGTCTAAGTTTTTATGAGCAGTTCTTC
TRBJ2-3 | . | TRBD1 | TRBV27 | CASSFGQTGMGTDTQYF | TGTGCCAGCAGTTTTGGGCAGACAGGGATGGGCACAGATACGCAGTATTTT
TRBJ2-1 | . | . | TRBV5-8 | CASSLAGGGSSSYNEQFF | TGTGCCAGCAGCTTGGCAGGCGGAGGCTCGAGCTCCTACAATGAGCAGTTCTTC
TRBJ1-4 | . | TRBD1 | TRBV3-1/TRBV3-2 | CASSQGGGGGYEKLFF | TGTGCCAGCAGCCAAGGCGGTGGAGGGGGCTATGAAAAACTGTTTTTT
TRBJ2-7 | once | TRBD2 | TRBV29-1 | CSVLGLAGVGEQYF | TGCAGCGTCCTAGGACTAGCGGGAGTAGGCGAGCAGTACTTC
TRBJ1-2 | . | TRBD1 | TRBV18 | CASSPGQGAWVGGYTF | TGTGCCAGCTCACCTGGACAGGGGGCTTGGGTTGGTGGCTACACCTTC
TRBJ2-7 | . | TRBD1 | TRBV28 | CASSLWDRVYEQYF | TGTGCCAGCAGTTTATGGGACAGGGTATACGAGCAGTACTTC
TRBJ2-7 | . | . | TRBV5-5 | CASSQSRWTASTSYEQYF | TGTGCCAGCAGCCAAAGCCGGTGGACAGCCAGTACCTCCTACGAGCAGTACTTC
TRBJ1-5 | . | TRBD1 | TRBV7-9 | CASSFSSDRGNQPQHF | TGTGCCAGCAGCTTTTCATCGGACAGGGGGAACCAGCCCCAGCATTTT
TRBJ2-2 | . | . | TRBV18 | CASSPLGGGTGELFF | TGTGCCAGCTCACCCTTGGGAGGTGGTACCGGGGAGCTGTTTTTT
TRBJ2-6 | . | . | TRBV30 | CAWSAGYYSGANVLTF | TGTGCCTGGAGTGCCGGGTATTACTCTGGGGCCAACGTCCTGACTTTC
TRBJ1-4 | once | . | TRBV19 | CASSVYTGGRSEKLFF | TGTGCCAGTAGTGTGTACACAGGCGGGAGATCTGAAAAACTGTTTTTT
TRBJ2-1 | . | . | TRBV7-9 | CASSPPGTGPTYNEQFF | TGTGCCAGCAGCCCACCCGGTACAGGACCTACCTACAATGAGCAGTTCTTC
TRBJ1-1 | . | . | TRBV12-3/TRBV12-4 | CATSRVMNTEAFF | TGTGCCACCTCGCGTGTTATGAACACTGAAGCTTTCTTT
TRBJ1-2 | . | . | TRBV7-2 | CASSSYYGYTF | TGTGCCAGCAGCTCTTACTATGGCTACACCTTC
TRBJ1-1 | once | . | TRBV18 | CASSPPFRGGTEAFF | TGTGCCAGCTCACCACCCTTCAGGGGCGGCACTGAAGCTTTCTTT
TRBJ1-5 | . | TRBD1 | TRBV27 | CASRPTGGPGQPQHF | TGTGCCAGCAGGCCTACAGGGGGCCCGGGGCAGCCCCAGCATTTT
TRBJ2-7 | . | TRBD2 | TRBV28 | CASSFSFRLAAPYEQYF | TGTGCCAGCAGTTTCTCGTTTCGGCTAGCGGCCCCCTACGAGCAGTACTTC
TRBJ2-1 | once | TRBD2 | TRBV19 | CASSSQTSGSRNEQFF | TGTGCCAGTAGTAGTCAAACTAGCGGGAGTAGAAATGAGCAGTTCTTC
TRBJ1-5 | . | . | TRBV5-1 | CASSPVFRGRYNQPQHF | TGCGCCAGCAGCCCGGTGTTCAGAGGCCGTTACAATCAGCCCCAGCATTTT
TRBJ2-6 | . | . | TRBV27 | CASSRLISGANVLTF | TGTGCCAGCAGCCGACTTATCTCTGGGGCCAACGTCCTGACTTTC
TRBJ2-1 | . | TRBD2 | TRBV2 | CASSQPAGLADNEQFF | TGTGCCAGCAGCCAGCCCGCCGGACTAGCGGACAATGAGCAGTTCTTC
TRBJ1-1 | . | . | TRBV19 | CASSINPYQGQGNTEAFF | TGTGCCAGTAGTATAAACCCTTATCAGGGGCAGGGGAACACTGAAGCTTTCTTT
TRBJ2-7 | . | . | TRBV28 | CASSTIGGPYEQYF | TGTGCCAGCAGCACAATCGGGGGTCCCTACGAGCAGTACTTC